Listed below are T cell receptor beta chains from one sample, sequenced in a study of response to subunit inactivated influenza vaccine. MiXCR was run by TCRdb on the RT-PCR reads, yielding one entry per CDR3 protein. Of over 400,000 distinct CDR3 sequences detected, about a tenth appear once; the ten largest clones hold more than 10%. Specimen: PBMCs from blood, collected roughly 47 days after vaccination. Receptors originate from a man aged 45 to 65 who received an inactivated influenza vaccine. CDR3s include the opening cysteine and the closing phenylalanine or tryptophan. Fields, in order: V gene, CDR3 protein.

TRBV7-2 CASSLARDGRYEQYF
TRBV7-2 CASSSHLGDYGYTF
TRBV7-2 CASSPTSGLAKNIQYF
TRBV5-1 CASSFLGQGTTGELFF
TRBV7-2 CASSHKRGMDEQFF
TRBV6-5 CASSYATGTGGYEQYF
TRBV27 CASSPLIKLRDNSYEQYF
TRBV18 CASSPRGTYEQYF
TRBV4-3 CASSQEWGQATEAFF
TRBV4-1 CASSQDKRGRDTEAFF
TRBV10-3 CAIRRDGQETQYF
TRBV7-2 CASRKEGSLGEQYF
TRBV6-5 CASSYEGVTYEQYF
TRBV5-1 CASRRLSGGRADTQYF
TRBV4-2 CASSLTGGQADTQYF
TRBV20-1 CSAKPGQGASYEQYF
TRBV7-2 CASRKGGPNTEAFF
TRBV6-1 CASSQNSGVTEAFF
TRBV20-1 CSAKSGSAETQYF
TRBV5-1 CASSLEMLGGNSPLHF
TRBV6-2/TRBV6-3 CASSSARGREQFF
TRBV20-1 CSASSSSGHTDTQYF
TRBV24-1 CATSAARRGGRQYF
TRBV5-1 CASSFLAGGSPTDTQYF